This record covers a single T cell receptor (beta chain). These data originate in a study of beta chain features in type 1 diabetes. Germline values: CDR1 MNHNS, CDR2 SASEGT. This CDR3 is built from 18 residues. V gave up 4 bases and J gave up 6 bases; unmatched junction bases: 20. As every portion of the isolated RNA was reverse transcribed, the sequencing read expressed TCRB transcripts. Profiling relied on immunoSEQ multiplex PCR, and the TCRdb table lists in-frame clones only, not all of them. This table has 200,000 to 250,000 clones, about a tenth appearing once. The chain has TRBV6-1 and TRBJ2-5, with 7 bases aligning to TRBD2. The sample was central memory CD4+ T cells from blood. The receptor comes from a man aged 18 to 35 in good health. This CDR3 reads CASSGLEYLGGRRKTQYF. The CDR3 DNA follows: TGTGCCAGCAGTGGCCTGGAGTATCTGGGCGGGAGAAGGAAGACCCAGTACTTC.